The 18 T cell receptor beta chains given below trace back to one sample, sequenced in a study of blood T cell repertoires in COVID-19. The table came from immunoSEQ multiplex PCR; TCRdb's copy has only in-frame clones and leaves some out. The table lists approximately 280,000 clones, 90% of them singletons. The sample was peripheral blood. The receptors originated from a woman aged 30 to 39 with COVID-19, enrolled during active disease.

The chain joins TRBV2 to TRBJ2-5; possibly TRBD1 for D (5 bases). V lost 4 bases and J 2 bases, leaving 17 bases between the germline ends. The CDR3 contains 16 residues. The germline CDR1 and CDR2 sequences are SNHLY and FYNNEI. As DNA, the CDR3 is TGTGCCAGCAGTGGCAGGGTTTTGGGCCCACAAGAGACCCAGTACTTC. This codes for CASSGRVLGPQETQYF.

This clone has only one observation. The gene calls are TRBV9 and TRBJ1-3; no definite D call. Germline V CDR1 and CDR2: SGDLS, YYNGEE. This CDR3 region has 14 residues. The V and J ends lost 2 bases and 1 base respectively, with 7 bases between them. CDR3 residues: CASSVDWSGNTIYF. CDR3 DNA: TGTGCCAGCAGCGTCGACTGGTCTGGAAACACCATATATTTT.

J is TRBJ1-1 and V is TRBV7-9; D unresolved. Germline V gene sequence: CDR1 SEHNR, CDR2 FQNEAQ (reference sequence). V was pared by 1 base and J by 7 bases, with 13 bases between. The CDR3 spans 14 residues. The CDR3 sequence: CASSLGIGVGEAFF. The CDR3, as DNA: TGTGCCAGCAGCTTAGGAATCGGGGTGGGTGAAGCTTTCTTT.

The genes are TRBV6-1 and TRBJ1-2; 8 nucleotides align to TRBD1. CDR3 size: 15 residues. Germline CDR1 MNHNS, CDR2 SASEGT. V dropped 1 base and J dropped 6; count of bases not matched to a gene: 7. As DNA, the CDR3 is TGTGCCAGCAGTGAAGACCCGGACAGGGCTAATGGCTACACCTTC. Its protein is CASSEDPDRANGYTF.

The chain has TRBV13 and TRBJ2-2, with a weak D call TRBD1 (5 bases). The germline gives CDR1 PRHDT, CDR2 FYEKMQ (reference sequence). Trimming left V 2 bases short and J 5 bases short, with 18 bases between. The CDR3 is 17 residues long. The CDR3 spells CASSLLGATAGTGELFF. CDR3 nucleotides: TGTGCCAGCAGCTTATTAGGGGCCACCGCTGGGACCGGGGAGCTGTTTTTT. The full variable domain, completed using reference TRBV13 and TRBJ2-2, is AAGVIQSPRHLIKEKRETATLKCYPIPRHDTVYWYQQGPGQDPQFLISFYEKMQSDKGSIPDRFSAQQFSDYHSELNMSSLELGDSALYFCASSLLGATAGTGELFFGEGSRLTVL.

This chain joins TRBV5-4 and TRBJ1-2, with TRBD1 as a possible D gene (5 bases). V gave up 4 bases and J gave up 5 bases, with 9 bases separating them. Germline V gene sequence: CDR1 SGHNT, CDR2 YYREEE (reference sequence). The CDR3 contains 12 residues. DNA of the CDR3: TGTGCCAGCAGCATAGACAGTTATGGCTACACCTTC. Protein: CASSIDSYGYTF.

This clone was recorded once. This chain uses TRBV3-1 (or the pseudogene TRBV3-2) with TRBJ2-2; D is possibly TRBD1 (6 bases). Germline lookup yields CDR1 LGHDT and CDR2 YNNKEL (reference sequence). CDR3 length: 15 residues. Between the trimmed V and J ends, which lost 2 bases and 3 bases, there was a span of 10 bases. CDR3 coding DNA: TGTGCCAGCAGCCAAAACAGGGTTTACACCGGGGAGCTGTTTTTT. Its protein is CASSQNRVYTGELFF.

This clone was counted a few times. The CDR3 nucleotides read TGTGCCAGCAGCCCGGGACTAGCGGGACCCCTTTCCCACTACAATGAGCAGTTCTTC. Its translation: CASSPGLAGPLSHYNEQFF. This chain joins TRBV27 and TRBJ2-1, with 13 bases that match TRBD2. The CDR3 covers 19 residues. Germline V gene lookup returns CDR1 MNHEY and CDR2 SMNVEV (reference sequence). V gave up 6 bases and J gave up 3 bases; unmatched junction bases: 14.

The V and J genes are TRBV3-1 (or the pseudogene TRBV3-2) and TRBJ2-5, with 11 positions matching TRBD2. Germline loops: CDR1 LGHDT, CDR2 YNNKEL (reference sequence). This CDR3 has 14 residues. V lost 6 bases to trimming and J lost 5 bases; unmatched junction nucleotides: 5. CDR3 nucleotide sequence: TGTGCCAGCAGGACTAGCGGGGTCCGGGAGACCCAGTACTTC. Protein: CASRTSGVRETQYF.

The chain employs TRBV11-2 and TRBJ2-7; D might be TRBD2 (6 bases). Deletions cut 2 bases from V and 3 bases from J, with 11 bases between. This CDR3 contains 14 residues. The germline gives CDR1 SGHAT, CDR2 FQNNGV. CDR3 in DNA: TGTGCCAGCAGCTTATCGGGGGAAGGCTACGAGCAGTACTTC. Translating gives CASSLSGEGYEQYF.

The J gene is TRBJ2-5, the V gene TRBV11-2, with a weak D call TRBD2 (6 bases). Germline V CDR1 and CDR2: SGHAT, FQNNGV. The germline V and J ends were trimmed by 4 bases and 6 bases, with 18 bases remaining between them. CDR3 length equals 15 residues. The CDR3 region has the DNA TGTGCCAGCAGCTCCGGAGGGAAATCGACTAAGACCCAGTACTTC. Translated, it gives CASSSGGKSTKTQYF.

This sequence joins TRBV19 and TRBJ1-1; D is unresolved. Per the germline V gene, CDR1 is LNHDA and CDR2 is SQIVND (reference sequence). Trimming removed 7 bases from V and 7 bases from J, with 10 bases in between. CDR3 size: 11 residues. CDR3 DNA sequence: TGTGCCAGTAAGCGGGCGAGTGAAGCTTTCTTT. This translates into CASKRASEAFF.

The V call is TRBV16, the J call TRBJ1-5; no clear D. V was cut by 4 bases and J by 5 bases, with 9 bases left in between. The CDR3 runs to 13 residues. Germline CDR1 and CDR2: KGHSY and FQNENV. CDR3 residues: CASSLWGDQPQHF. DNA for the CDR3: TGTGCCAGCAGCCTTTGGGGAGATCAGCCCCAGCATTTT.

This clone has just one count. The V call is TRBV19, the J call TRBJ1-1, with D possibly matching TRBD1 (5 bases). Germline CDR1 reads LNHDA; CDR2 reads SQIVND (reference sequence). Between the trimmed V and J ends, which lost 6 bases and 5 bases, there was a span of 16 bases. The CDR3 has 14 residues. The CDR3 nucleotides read TGTGCCAGTAGATTTCAGGGTTTAAGGACTGAAGCTTTCTTT. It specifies CASRFQGLRTEAFF. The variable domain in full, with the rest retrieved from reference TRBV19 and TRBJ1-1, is DGGITQSPKYLFRKEGQNVTLSCEQNLNHDAMYWYRQDPGQGLRLIYYSQIVNDFQKGDIAEGYSVSREKKESFPLTVTSAQKNPTAFYLCASRFQGLRTEAFFGQGTRLTVV.

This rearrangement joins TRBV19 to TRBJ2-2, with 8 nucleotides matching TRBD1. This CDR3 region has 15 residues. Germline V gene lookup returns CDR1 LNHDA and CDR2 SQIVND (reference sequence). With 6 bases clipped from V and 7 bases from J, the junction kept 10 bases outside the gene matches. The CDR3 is CASSHGTGIIGELFF. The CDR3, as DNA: TGTGCCAGTAGCCACGGGACAGGTATTATCGGGGAGCTGTTTTTT. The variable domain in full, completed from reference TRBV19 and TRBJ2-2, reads DGGITQSPKYLFRKEGQNVTLSCEQNLNHDAMYWYRQDPGQGLRLIYYSQIVNDFQKGDIAEGYSVSREKKESFPLTVTSAQKNPTAFYLCASSHGTGIIGELFFGEGSRLTVL.

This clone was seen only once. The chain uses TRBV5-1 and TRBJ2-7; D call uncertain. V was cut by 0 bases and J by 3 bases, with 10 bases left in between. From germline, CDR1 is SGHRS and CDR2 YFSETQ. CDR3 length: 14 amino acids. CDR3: CASSLVLSGYEQYF. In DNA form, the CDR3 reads TGCGCCAGCAGCTTGGTACTTTCCGGCTACGAGCAGTACTTC. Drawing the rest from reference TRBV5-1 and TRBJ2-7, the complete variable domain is KAGVTQTPRYLIKTRGQQVTLSCSPISGHRSVSWYQQTPGQGLQFLFEYFSETQRNKGNFPGRFSGRQFSNSRSEMNVSTLELGDSALYLCASSLVLSGYEQYFGPGTRLTVT.

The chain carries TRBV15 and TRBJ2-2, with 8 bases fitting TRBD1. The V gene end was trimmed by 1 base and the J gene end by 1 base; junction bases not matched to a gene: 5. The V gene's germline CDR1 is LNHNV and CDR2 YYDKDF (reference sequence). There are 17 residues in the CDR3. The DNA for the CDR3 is TGTGCCACCAGCAGAGGGACAGGGCCCATGAACACCGGGGAGCTGTTTTTT. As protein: CATSRGTGPMNTGELFF.

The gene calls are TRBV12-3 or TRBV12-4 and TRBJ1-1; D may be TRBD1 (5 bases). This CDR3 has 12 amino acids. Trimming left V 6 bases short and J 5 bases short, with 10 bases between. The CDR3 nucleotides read TGTGCCAGCAGAGGGGTCGGGACTGAAGCTTTCTTT. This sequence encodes CASRGVGTEAFF.